These 29 T cell receptor beta chains originate from one sample sequenced in a study of T cell changes during pregnancy in multiple sclerosis. Using immunoSEQ multiplex PCR, the repertoire was profiled, and TCRdb retains in-frame clones only, with some absent. The sample has about 76,000 clones; 80% to 95% are singletons. Sequencing used peripheral blood, obtained in the first trimester of pregnancy. These TCRs come from a female donor in good health, enrolled as a control in a pregnancy study.

The genes are TRBV5-6 and TRBJ2-3; D may be TRBD2 (5 bases). Germline loops: CDR1 SGHDT, CDR2 YYEEEE. CDR3 size: 15 residues. V lost 2 bases and J lost 4, with 14 bases in between. DNA for the CDR3: TGTGCCAGCAGCTTAACGGGGAGAGGTGCAGATACGCAGTATTTT. Protein sequence: CASSLTGRGADTQYF.

The chain links TRBV4-1 to TRBJ1-3, with D unclear. The CDR3 has 14 amino acids. V was cut by 1 base and J by 0 bases, with 4 bases left in between. Looked up from germline, CDR1 is MGHRA and CDR2 is YSYEKL. The CDR3 region is CASSQGDSGNTIYF. The CDR3 bases are TGCGCCAGCAGCCAAGGCGACTCTGGAAACACCATATATTTT.

The chain carries TRBV19 and TRBJ2-5; TRBD1 is a possible D gene (6 bases). Germline V gene lookup returns CDR1 LNHDA and CDR2 SQIVND (reference sequence). V shed 3 bases and J shed 5 bases, with 13 bases lying between them. There are 14 residues in the CDR3. This CDR3 is CASSIDNRAETQYF. The CDR3 nucleotides are TGTGCCAGTAGTATCGATAACAGGGCCGAGACCCAGTACTTC.

The genes are TRBV28 and TRBJ2-1; 9 positions agree with TRBD2. This CDR3 is 14 amino acids long. J gave up 9 bases and V 4 bases, and 7 bases lay outside the gene matches. CDR1 is MDHEN and CDR2 is SYDVKM in the germline V gene. The chain's CDR3 is CASSWAGGRVEQFF. In nucleotides, the CDR3 is TGTGCCAGCAGTTGGGCTGGCGGGAGGGTTGAGCAGTTCTTC.

V is TRBV5-1 and J is TRBJ2-7; TRBD1 might be the D (7 bases). Per the germline V gene, CDR1 is SGHRS and CDR2 is YFSETQ. V lost 1 base to trimming and J lost 3 bases, with 11 bases between them. CDR3 length: 14 residues. For the CDR3, the DNA is TGCGCCAGCAGCTTGCAGGGGGGACTCTACGAGCAGTACTTC. Its translation is CASSLQGGLYEQYF.

The rearrangement uses TRBV5-4 and TRBJ2-5, with D tentatively TRBD1 (6 bases). CDR1 and CDR2 from the germline V gene are SGHNT and YYREEE (reference sequence). Trimming left V 5 bases short and J 5 bases short, with 19 bases between. This CDR3 is 15 amino acids long. CDR3 sequence: CASSSKGELGETQYF. In DNA form, the CDR3 reads TGTGCCAGCAGTTCCAAGGGGGAGTTGGGCGAGACCCAGTACTTC.

The V call is TRBV25-1, the J call TRBJ2-5; TRBD1 aligns across 7 bases. This CDR3 has 13 residues. Germline-derived CDR1 and CDR2 are MGHDK and SYGVNS. The trim removed 5 bases at V and 2 bases at J, leaving 2 bases unmatched. CDR3 residues: CASSRDRQETQYF. Written as DNA, the CDR3 is TGTGCCAGCAGTCGGGACAGACAAGAGACCCAGTACTTC.

The chain is built from TRBV18 and TRBJ1-1; 7 bases are a match to TRBD1. Germline loops: CDR1 KGHSH, CDR2 LQKENI. With 4 bases clipped from V and 0 bases from J, the junction kept 11 bases outside the gene matches. The CDR3 has 17 amino acids. CDR3 sequence (DNA): TGTGCCAGCTCACTTACACAGGGGCAGGGGGTGAACACTGAAGCTTTCTTT. Its protein is CASSLTQGQGVNTEAFF.

This clone was seen only once. This chain connects TRBV25-1 to TRBJ2-7; 10 bases line up with TRBD1. Germline assignment: CDR1 MGHDK and CDR2 SYGVNS. CDR3 length: 17 amino acids. The J segment lost 3 bases and the V segment lost 3 bases, leaving 11 bases of the junction unmatched. The chain's CDR3 is CASSDPTADRGGYEQYF. The DNA of the CDR3 is TGTGCCAGCAGTGACCCCACCGCGGACAGGGGGGGCTACGAGCAGTACTTC.

The chain carries TRBV28 and TRBJ2-7; 8 nucleotides line up with TRBD2. This CDR3 comprises 16 residues. Germline V gives CDR1 MDHEN, CDR2 SYDVKM. The J segment lost 4 bases and the V segment lost 3 bases, leaving 11 bases of the junction unmatched. In DNA, the CDR3 is TGTGCCAGCAGTTTTGGCCCAGCGGGAGCGCTATACGAGCAGTACTTC. Translating gives CASSFGPAGALYEQYF.

The chain has TRBV7-8 and TRBJ2-7; D is unclear. With 4 bases removed from V and 3 bases from J, the gap between germline ends came to 4 bases. Germline loops: CDR1 SGHVS, CDR2 FQNEAQ. The CDR3 has 11 amino acids. CDR3 loop: CASSSNYEQYF. The CDR3 DNA reads TGTGCCAGCAGCTCCAACTACGAGCAGTACTTC.

The chain has TRBV4-1 and TRBJ2-1; a weak D match, TRBD2 (5 bases). The V and J ends lost 0 bases and 6 bases respectively, with 12 bases between them. Germline lookup yields CDR1 MGHRA and CDR2 YSYEKL. This CDR3 is built from 15 residues. The CDR3 here is CASSQEAVQLNEQFF. The CDR3 DNA is TGCGCCAGCAGCCAAGAAGCGGTTCAACTCAATGAGCAGTTCTTC.

The chain has TRBV5-1 and TRBJ2-5; TRBD1 matches 7 bases. This CDR3 has 15 residues. V lost 0 bases, J lost 0 bases, and 2 bases stayed unmatched. Looked up from germline, CDR1 is SGHRS and CDR2 is YFSETQ. The CDR3 loop reads CASSLVGQNQETQYF. The CDR3, as DNA: TGCGCCAGCAGCTTGGTGGGACAGAACCAAGAGACCCAGTACTTC.

V gene TRBV5-4 combines with J gene TRBJ2-5; tentative D call: TRBD1 (6 bases). V was trimmed by 1 base and J by 4 bases, leaving 17 bases between them. Germline CDR1 reads SGHNT; CDR2 reads YYREEE (reference sequence). This CDR3 has 16 amino acids. The CDR3 region has the DNA TGTGCCAGCAGCTTGAGGGCGGGTAGAGGGGGAGAGACCCAGTACTTC. This codes for CASSLRAGRGGETQYF.

The gene calls are TRBV5-4 and TRBJ2-7; 9 bases line up with TRBD1. Germline V gives CDR1 SGHNT, CDR2 YYREEE (reference sequence). With 4 bases clipped from V and 5 bases from J, the junction kept 10 bases outside the gene matches. The CDR3 consists of 15 residues. The CDR3 DNA is TGTGCCAGCAGCCCAACCGGGACAGGGTCTCACGAGCAGTACTTC. Its translation: CASSPTGTGSHEQYF.

This clone has only a few counts. The chain employs TRBV5-4 and TRBJ2-1, with 8 bases identical to TRBD1. This CDR3 is built from 14 residues. V lost 4 bases to trimming and J lost 5 bases; unmatched junction nucleotides: 5. The germline CDR1 and CDR2 sequences are SGHNT and YYREEE (reference sequence). Written as DNA, the CDR3 is TGTGCCAGCAGCAGGACAGGGTCCCACAATGAGCAGTTCTTC. As protein: CASSRTGSHNEQFF.

Comment on this clone: Other DNA sequences in this specimen translate into the identical CDR3. This chain links TRBV5-1 with TRBJ1-1; D is unresolved. CDR1 and CDR2 from the germline V gene are SGHRS and YFSETQ. Trimming removed 0 bases from V and 0 bases from J, with 6 bases in between. The CDR3 extends over 14 amino acids. CDR3 protein: CASSLDRLNTEAFF. DNA for the CDR3: TGCGCCAGCAGCTTGGACAGATTGAACACTGAAGCTTTCTTT. Full variable domain (remainder filled in from reference TRBV5-1 and TRBJ1-1): KAGVTQTPRYLIKTRGQQVTLSCSPISGHRSVSWYQQTPGQGLQFLFEYFSETQRNKGNFPGRFSGRQFSNSRSEMNVSTLELGDSALYLCASSLDRLNTEAFFGQGTRLTVV.

This chain uses TRBV19 with TRBJ1-5; D call uncertain. Germline V gene data show CDR1 as LNHDA and CDR2 as SQIVND (reference sequence). This CDR3 has 15 residues. The V end was cut by 1 base, the J end by 0 bases, with 7 bases between. The CDR3 is CASSIGLTSNQPQHF. DNA of the CDR3: TGTGCCAGTAGTATAGGACTAACTAGCAATCAGCCCCAGCATTTT.

This clone was counted once. This chain links TRBV6-1 with TRBJ2-3; weak D call: TRBD2 (7 bases). V shed 2 bases and J shed 0 bases, with 12 bases lying between them. CDR3 length equals 16 residues. The germline gives CDR1 MNHNS, CDR2 SASEGT. This CDR3 reads CASSERGATSTDTQYF. In DNA form, the CDR3 reads TGTGCCAGCAGTGAACGGGGGGCTACTAGCACAGATACGCAGTATTTT.

J is TRBJ2-1 and V is TRBV15, with TRBD1 identical over 8 bases. There are 14 residues in the CDR3. V lost 3 bases to trimming and J lost 4 bases; unmatched junction nucleotides: 2. Germline V gives CDR1 LNHNV, CDR2 YYDKDF (reference sequence). The CDR3 sequence is CATSRDRAYNEQFF. The CDR3 coding sequence is TGTGCCACCAGCAGGGACAGGGCTTACAATGAGCAGTTCTTC.

The chain links TRBV7-2 to TRBJ2-1; 12 bases match TRBD2. With 1 base clipped from V and 15 bases from J, the junction kept 10 bases outside the gene matches. The V gene's germline CDR1 is SGHTA and CDR2 FQGNSA. The CDR3 is 15 amino acids. CDR3 region: CASSLERATSGSLFF. In DNA, the CDR3 is TGTGCCAGCAGCTTAGAACGGGCGACTAGCGGGAGTCTGTTCTTC.

This clone was detected only once. This sequence joins TRBV7-9 and TRBJ1-1, with D maybe TRBD1 (6 bases). Germline CDR1 reads SEHNR; CDR2 reads FQNEAQ (reference sequence). The CDR3 covers 17 residues. V was trimmed by 4 bases and J by 2 bases, leaving 20 bases between them. The CDR3 region has the DNA TGTGCCAGCAGCTCTCTTGGTAGGGGGGGTTTAAACACTGAAGCTTTCTTT. Translated: CASSSLGRGGLNTEAFF.

V is TRBV5-1 and J is TRBJ1-1; D is unclear. This CDR3 spans 13 amino acids. Per the germline V gene, CDR1 is SGHRS and CDR2 is YFSETQ. V was cut by 5 bases and J by 11 bases, with 19 bases left in between. CDR3: CASRSSSDSKAFF. In DNA, the CDR3 is TGCGCCAGCAGGAGTAGCTCGGACTCGAAGGCTTTCTTT.

J is TRBJ2-3 and V is TRBV27, with a tentative D call TRBD2 (5 bases). Trimming took off 3 bases at V and 5 bases at J, with 9 bases between the two ends. This CDR3 contains 13 residues. Germline V CDR1 and CDR2: MNHEY, SMNVEV (reference sequence). The CDR3 sequence: CASSFLALDTQYF. The DNA for the CDR3 is TGTGCCAGCAGTTTTTTAGCGTTAGATACGCAGTATTTT.

This chain links TRBV9 with TRBJ2-1; D is perhaps TRBD2 (7 bases). The CDR3 totals 15 residues. With 6 bases removed from V and 3 bases from J, the gap between germline ends came to 16 bases. CDR1 SGDLS and CDR2 YYNGEE come from the germline V gene. The CDR3 spells CASTVGGGGYNEQFF. For the CDR3, the DNA is TGTGCCAGCACCGTGGGGGGCGGGGGCTACAATGAGCAGTTCTTC.

Here the CDR3 DNA reads TGCGCCAGCAGTCCAATTAACAGCGGTTCGTACACTGAAGCTTTCTTT. It specifies CASSPINSGSYTEAFF. This rearrangement joins TRBV4-1 to TRBJ1-1; the D is unclear. This CDR3 has 16 amino acids. The V gene's germline CDR1 is MGHRA and CDR2 YSYEKL. V lost 6 bases and J lost 3, with 20 bases in between.

The count of this clone is one. The CDR3 is CASSFTSGSQETQYF. CDR3 nucleotides: TGTGCCAGCAGCTTTACGAGCGGGAGCCAAGAGACCCAGTACTTC. The chain has TRBV11-2 and TRBJ2-5, with 8 bases identical to TRBD2. There are 15 residues in the CDR3. CDR1 is SGHAT and CDR2 is FQNNGV in the germline V gene. The trim removed 3 bases at V and 1 base at J, leaving 4 bases unmatched.

The chain joins TRBV28 to TRBJ1-1; D gene uncertain. CDR1 and CDR2 from the germline V gene are MDHEN and SYDVKM. The CDR3 runs 14 residues. Trimming took 4 bases from V and 3 from J, leaving 12 bases between them. The CDR3 DNA follows: TGTGCCAGCAGTTCCCGGGTGTGGCACACTGAAGCTTTCTTT. Translated: CASSSRVWHTEAFF.

The rearrangement links TRBV4-2 to TRBJ1-5; D gene ambiguous. Deletions cut 0 bases from V and 3 bases from J, with 9 bases between. CDR3 length: 15 amino acids. Germline loops: CDR1 LGHNA, CDR2 YNFKEQ. CDR3 residues: CASSQDRQYNQPQHF. CDR3 DNA: TGTGCCAGCAGCCAAGATCGTCAGTACAATCAGCCCCAGCATTTT.